This T cell receptor (beta chain) was obtained from a study of Tregs in tolerant kidney transplant recipients. Study-level points and caveats: Validation in larger populations is needed because few patients were studied.

The method was immunoSEQ multiplex PCR; TCRdb's version includes in-frame clones alone and lacks a portion of them. The sample holds about 240,000 clones, about 86% seen once. This clone has a handful of counts. What it binds is not known. Trimming shortened V by 5 bases and J by 3 bases, and 13 bases separated the two germline ends. The V gene's germline CDR1 is SGHAT and CDR2 FQNNGV. This CDR3 spans 15 amino acids. Thawed PBMCs were FACS-sorted into unstimulated CD4+CD25+CD127- regulatory T cells, CD4+CD25- non-regulatory cells, CD4 and CD8 cells. The sequence was collected from a human donor in good health. The chain links TRBV11-2 to TRBJ2-2, with D tentatively TRBD2 (6 bases). The sequencing sample was made of CD4+ T cells from blood. The CDR3 sequence: CASSKIADYTGELFF. CDR3 coding DNA: TGTGCCAGCAGCAAGATAGCGGATTACACCGGGGAGCTGTTTTTT.